This T cell receptor (beta chain) was captured by sequencing in a study of shared T cell receptors in the human thymus. Germline lookup yields CDR1 SGHTA and CDR2 FQGNSA. With 2 bases clipped from V and 2 bases from J, the junction kept 13 bases outside the gene matches. The CDR3 has 18 residues. Method: immunoSEQ multiplex PCR; TCRdb's copy keeps in-frame clones and lacks some. Among roughly 660,000 clones listed, 85% to 90% were seen once. These same data were also listed under a study on human thymus T cells. This second study says: Thymus was obtained from resections taken during corrective heart surgery. Highly overlapping thymic repertoires among unrelated individuals were reported in related research.

The V call is TRBV7-2, the J call TRBJ2-7; 9 bases map to TRBD1. This clonotype originated in a boy younger than two with a congenital heart defect. The sample consisted of thymocytes. DNA of the CDR3: TGTGCCAGCAGCTTATCTAACAGGGGGCGTGGTGGGGCCTACGAGCAGTACTTC. The encoded protein is CASSLSNRGRGGAYEQYF.